This T cell receptor (beta chain) was sequenced for a study of blood T cell repertoires in COVID-19. Study-wide context: Donors in the United States, Italy and Spain gave samples during acute or convalescent COVID-19. PBMCs, B-cell-depleted T cells, or T cells provided the cDNA or gDNA that made up the material.

CDR1 and CDR2 from the germline V gene are MNHEY and SVGEGT. The CDR3 is 15 amino acids. V was trimmed by 4 bases and J by 3 bases, leaving 13 bases between them. Authors' methods: It was from reference gene primer amplification that nucleated cell counts were estimated. Generated by immunoSEQ multiplex PCR, the TCRdb table keeps only in-frame clones and is missing some. That table gives V, J and clone size, and the DNA gave D and trimming. The sample gives tens of thousands of clones, approximately 85% of which show up once; roughly 18% is in the top ten. J is TRBJ1-5 and V is TRBV6-2 or TRBV6-3, with D tentatively TRBD1 (5 bases). This TCR was recovered from a human donor in a cohort sampled during active COVID-19. Sequenced material: peripheral blood. The CDR3 bases are TGTGCCAGCAGTTTGGGCAGGACACCCAATCAGCCCCAGCATTTT. It codes for CASSLGRTPNQPQHF.